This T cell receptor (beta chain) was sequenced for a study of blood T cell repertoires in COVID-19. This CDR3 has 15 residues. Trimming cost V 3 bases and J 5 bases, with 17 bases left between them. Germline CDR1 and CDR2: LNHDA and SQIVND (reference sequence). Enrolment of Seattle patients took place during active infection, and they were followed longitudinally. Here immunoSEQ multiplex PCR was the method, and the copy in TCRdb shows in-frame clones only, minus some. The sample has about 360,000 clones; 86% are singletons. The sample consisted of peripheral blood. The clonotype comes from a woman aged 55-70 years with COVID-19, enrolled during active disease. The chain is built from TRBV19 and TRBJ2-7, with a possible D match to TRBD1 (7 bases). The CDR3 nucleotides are TGTGCCAGTAGTATGCAGGCAGGGGGGCGGAACGAGCAGTACTTC. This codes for CASSMQAGGRNEQYF.